The 28 T cell receptor beta chains given below trace back to one sample, sequenced in a study of T cells expressing NK-cell markers. Using the 5' RACE reads, TCRdb records one entry per CDR3 protein without DNA. The sample includes some 450,000 distinct CDR3 sequences. What was sequenced was blood T cells: a sorted CD56 or NKG2C T cell subset, CD4+ or CD8+ T cells, or bulk PBMC T cells (not recorded which). These receptors all come from a woman between 18 and 70 years old in good health.

J is TRBJ1-1 and V is TRBV20-1. The germline V gene encodes CDR1 DFQATT and CDR2 SNEGSKA (reference sequence). CDR3 length: 11 amino acids. The CDR3 protein is CSADKNTEAFF.

The chain couples TRBV20-1 to TRBJ1-6. CDR3 length equals 15 residues. The germline V gene has CDR1 DFQATT and CDR2 SNEGSKA (reference sequence). Here the CDR3 reads CSARGGSSYNSPLHF.

The CDR3 sequence is CASRRQGASDTQYF. The gene calls are TRBV19 and TRBJ2-3; TCRdb designates TRBD1, a call that cannot be tested without DNA. The germline V gene has CDR1 LNHDA and CDR2 SQIVND (reference sequence). The CDR3 consists of 14 residues. Full variable domain (outside the CDR3, taken from reference TRBV19 and TRBJ2-3): DGGITQSPKYLFRKEGQNVTLSCEQNLNHDAMYWYRQDPGQGLRLIYYSQIVNDFQKGDIAEGYSVSREKKESFPLTVTSAQKNPTAFYLCASRRQGASDTQYFGPGTRLTVL.

The chain recombines TRBV20-1 with TRBJ2-2. CDR3 size: 16 residues. The V gene's germline CDR1 is DFQATT and CDR2 SNEGSKA (reference sequence). Here the CDR3 reads CSARPLAFANTGELFF.

The genes are TRBV7-9 and TRBJ2-7; lacking DNA, the TRBD1 call made by TCRdb goes unchecked. Germline CDR1 and CDR2: SEHNR and FQNEAQ (reference sequence). CDR3 size: 14 residues. CDR3 in amino acids: CASSGTGSRYEQYF.

The chain links TRBV29-1 to TRBJ1-1; without DNA, the TCRdb call of TRBD1 cannot be checked. The germline CDR1 and CDR2 sequences are SQVTM and ANQGSEA. This CDR3 spans 15 amino acids. CDR3: CSVRGTGTRITEAFF.

The V call is TRBV12-3 or TRBV12-4, the J call TRBJ2-1; the TCRdb D gene call, TRBD2, has no DNA to confirm it. The CDR3 runs to 16 residues. CDR3: CASTPHSGGTLNEQFF.

The rearrangement joins TRBV6-2 or TRBV6-3 to TRBJ2-1; TCRdb names TRBD2, which stays unverified in the absence of DNA. Germline V gene sequence: CDR1 MNHEY, CDR2 SVGEGT. The CDR3 is made up of 15 amino acids. The chain's CDR3 is CASSSRLAGWNEQFF.

This chain joins TRBV6-5 and TRBJ1-1. The CDR3 extends over 12 amino acids. Germline assignment: CDR1 MNHEY and CDR2 SVGAGI. The CDR3 loop reads CASSPPDTEAFF.

V is TRBV7-2 and J is TRBJ2-2. Per the germline V gene, CDR1 is SGHTA and CDR2 is FQGNSA. The CDR3 sequence is 13 residues long. CDR3 sequence: CASSFWATGELFF.

This chain connects TRBV29-1 to TRBJ1-2. In germline, CDR1 is SQVTM, CDR2 ANQGSEA. CDR3 length: 13 amino acids. The CDR3 sequence: CSDMDPPNYGYTF. The variable domain in full, with the rest retrieved from reference TRBV29-1 and TRBJ1-2, is SAVISQKPSRDICQRGTSLTIQCQVDSQVTMMFWYRQQPGQSLTLIATANQGSEATYESGFVIDKFPISRPNLTFSTLTVSNMSPEDSSIYLCSDMDPPNYGYTFGSGTRLTVV.

This sequence joins TRBV6-2 or TRBV6-3 and TRBJ2-3; the TCRdb call, TRBD2, lacks DNA for checking. Germline CDR1 MNHEY, CDR2 SVGEGT. The CDR3 totals 18 residues. CDR3 in amino acids: CASSSTELTSPFTDTQYF.

This sequence joins TRBV4-3 and TRBJ1-1; there is no DNA to check the TCRdb D call of TRBD1. Germline V gene lookup returns CDR1 LGHNA and CDR2 YSLEER. The CDR3 sequence is 16 residues long. CDR3: CASSQDPPPMNTEAFF.

The chain combines TRBV7-2 with TRBJ2-1; TCRdb's D call of TRBD2 is untestable without DNA. This CDR3 is built from 16 residues. The germline V gene has CDR1 SGHTA and CDR2 FQGNSA. Here the CDR3 reads CASSLGLAVTYNEQFF. The full variable domain, rest sourced from reference TRBV7-2 and TRBJ2-1, is GAGVSQSPSNKVTEKGKDVELRCDPISGHTALYWYRQSLGQGLEFLIYFQGNSAPDKSGLPSDRFSAERTGGSVSTLTIQRTQQEDSAVYLCASSLGLAVTYNEQFFGPGTRLTVL.

This sequence joins TRBV12-3 or TRBV12-4 and TRBJ1-5; the D gene TCRdb calls, TRBD1, cannot be checked with no DNA. The length of the CDR3 is 15 residues. The CDR3: CASSRTGPSNQPQHF.

V and J are TRBV12-5 and TRBJ1-1. The CDR3 has 16 amino acids. In germline, CDR1 is LGHNT, CDR2 FRNRAP. This chain's CDR3 is CASGLGLAPQGAEAFF. Complete variable domain (other parts from reference TRBV12-5 and TRBJ1-1): DARVTQTPRHKVTEMGQEVTMRCQPILGHNTVFWYRQTMMQGLELLAYFRNRAPLDDSGMPKDRFSAEMPDATLATLKIQPSEPRDSAVYFCASGLGLAPQGAEAFFGQGTRLTVV.

The chain is built from TRBV5-1 and TRBJ2-3; the TCRdb call, TRBD1, lacks DNA for checking. CDR3 length: 16 residues. Per germline, CDR1 SGHRS and CDR2 YFSETQ. The CDR3 sequence: CASSLRGQGGTDTQYF.

The chain carries TRBV7-9 and TRBJ2-3; the TCRdb call, TRBD2, lacks DNA for checking. This CDR3 comprises 16 residues. Germline V CDR1 and CDR2: SEHNR, FQNEAQ (reference sequence). This chain's CDR3 is CASTPTGGKPTDTQYF.

This chain uses TRBV7-2 with TRBJ2-2; without DNA, the TCRdb call of TRBD1 cannot be checked. CDR1 is SGHTA, CDR2 FQGNSA, per germline. This CDR3 has 16 amino acids. The CDR3 reads CASPRRDRENTGELFF.

The gene calls are TRBV12-3 or TRBV12-4 and TRBJ1-4. This CDR3 has 15 residues. The CDR3 sequence is CASSLGAGRDEKLFF.

CDR3 sequence reads: CSAESGGSYNEQFF. The rearrangement links TRBV20-1 to TRBJ2-1; TCRdb gives TRBD1 as the D gene, but with no DNA this cannot be confirmed. Germline V gives CDR1 DFQATT, CDR2 SNEGSKA (reference sequence). CDR3 length equals 14 residues.

The rearrangement links TRBV11-2 to TRBJ2-2; the TCRdb D gene call, TRBD2, has no DNA to confirm it. The CDR3 contains 14 residues. Looked up from germline, CDR1 is SGHAT and CDR2 is FQNNGV. CDR3 residues: CASTYGLNTGELFF.

The CDR3 spells CASSQEGSGRETDTQYF. The chain carries TRBV4-3 and TRBJ2-3; there is no DNA to check the TCRdb D call of TRBD2. The CDR3 spans 17 residues. Germline V gene lookup returns CDR1 LGHNA and CDR2 YSLEER.

The chain combines TRBV11-2 with TRBJ2-7; TCRdb picks TRBD2, but there is no DNA to check that call. The CDR3 loop spans 13 amino acids. Per the germline V gene, CDR1 is SGHAT and CDR2 is FQNNGV. CDR3 amino acids: CASRSGMGYEQYF.

The chain's CDR3 is CASSSLAGGRSNEQFF. The V call is TRBV19, the J call TRBJ2-1; the D gene TCRdb calls, TRBD2, cannot be checked with no DNA. The germline CDR1 and CDR2 sequences are LNHDA and SQIVND (reference sequence). This CDR3 comprises 16 residues.

J is TRBJ1-5 and V is TRBV20-1. The CDR3 is 18 amino acids. Germline values: CDR1 DFQATT, CDR2 SNEGSKA (reference sequence). CDR3: CSAAPLKVALPRNQPQHF.

The chain is built from TRBV7-9 and TRBJ2-7. CDR1 SEHNR and CDR2 FQNEAQ come from the germline V gene (reference sequence). This CDR3 comprises 13 residues. The CDR3 region is CASSLPGIHEQYF.

The chain links TRBV20-1 to TRBJ1-5. This CDR3 has 13 amino acids. CDR1 is DFQATT and CDR2 is SNEGSKA in the germline V gene (reference sequence). CDR3 region: CSANREGNQPQHF.